This is a list of T cell receptor beta chains from one sample in a study of blood T cell repertoires in COVID-19. The repertoire was sequenced with immunoSEQ multiplex PCR; TCRdb's copy has only in-frame clones and lacks some. The sample gives 85,000 to 130,000 clones, roughly 92% of which show up once; roughly 5% is in the top ten. Sequences were obtained from peripheral blood. These receptor sequences come from a man aged 70 or older with acute or convalescent COVID-19. CDR3s include the opening cysteine and the closing phenylalanine or tryptophan. The order of the fields is V gene, D gene, J gene, clone size, CDR3 protein, CDR3 DNA. The D gene is left open where the match is weak. Rows give clone size only sometimes, using once, few, many, or a class for an expanded clone.

TRBV29-1,TRBD1,TRBJ2-5,NA,CSVEAPQGVRETQYF,TGCAGCGTTGAAGCTCCCCAGGGGGTTAGAGAGACCCAGTACTTC
TRBV7-2,TRBD2,TRBJ2-7,NA,CASSPSSGIRYEQYF,TGTGCCAGCAGCCCCTCTAGCGGGATCCGCTACGAGCAGTACTTC
TRBV5-1,NA,TRBJ1-1,NA,CASSLEQGMVTEAFF,TGCGCCAGCAGCTTGGAACAGGGTATGGTCACTGAAGCTTTCTTT
TRBV27,NA,TRBJ2-5,few,CASSPLGTPQETQYF,TGTGCCAGCAGTCCTTTGGGGACACCTCAAGAGACCCAGTACTTC
TRBV5-5,NA,TRBJ1-2,NA,CASSRGGLTSYGYTF,TGTGCCAGCAGCCGTGGGGGGTTGACATCCTATGGCTACACCTTC
TRBV5-1,TRBD2,TRBJ2-7,NA,CASRKVAGVYEQYF,TGCGCCAGCAGAAAGGTAGCGGGAGTCTACGAGCAGTACTTC
TRBV15,NA,TRBJ2-2,NA,CATSRGGPGTGELFF,TGTGCCACCAGCAGAGGGGGGCCAGGGACCGGGGAGCTGTTTTTT
TRBV7-8,TRBD2,TRBJ2-1,NA,CASSPDLAGGRKHNEQFF,TGTGCCAGCAGCCCCGATCTAGCGGGGGGGCGGAAGCACAATGAGCAGTTCTTC
TRBV28,TRBD2,TRBJ2-1,NA,CASSLWGLAGGRNEQFF,TGTGCCAGCAGTTTATGGGGGCTAGCGGGAGGGAGGAATGAGCAGTTCTTC
TRBV18,NA,TRBJ1-5,NA,CASSPQKGGNQPQHF,TGTGCCAGCTCACCACAGAAAGGGGGTAATCAGCCCCAGCATTTT
TRBV3-1/TRBV3-2,NA,TRBJ2-5,NA,CASSRPRGRETQYF,TGTGCCAGCAGCCGTCCGCGGGGGCGGGAGACCCAGTACTTC
TRBV11-3,NA,TRBJ2-7,NA,CASSSNRQSYEQYF,TGTGCCAGCAGTTCGAATAGACAGTCCTACGAGCAGTACTTC
TRBV19,TRBD2,TRBJ2-7,NA,CASSIALLAGGLDEQYF,TGTGCCAGTAGTATAGCCTTACTAGCGGGGGGACTCGACGAGCAGTACTTC
TRBV28,NA,TRBJ2-7,NA,CASRSGNGYEQYF,TGTGCCAGCAGATCGGGGAATGGGTACGAGCAGTACTTC
TRBV6-5,NA,TRBJ1-5,few,CASRTSNQPQHF,TGTGCCAGCAGAACAAGCAATCAGCCCCAGCATTTT
TRBV19,TRBD1,TRBJ2-7,NA,CASSSKDRAYYEQYF,TGTGCCAGTAGTTCCAAGGACAGGGCCTACTACGAGCAGTACTTC
TRBV30,NA,TRBJ2-3,NA,CAWSVGGAGRDTQYF,TGTGCCTGGAGTGTTGGGGGGGCCGGGAGAGATACGCAGTATTTT
TRBV30,TRBD2,TRBJ2-1,NA,CAWSVLGGDEQFF,TGTGCCTGGAGTGTACTGGGAGGGGACGAGCAGTTCTTC
TRBV27,TRBD1,TRBJ1-5,NA,CASSRQGNYQPQHF,TGTGCCAGCAGCAGACAGGGGAACTATCAGCCCCAGCATTTT
TRBV7-3,NA,TRBJ2-1,NA,CASSTGGAHNEQFF,TGTGCCAGCAGCACGGGCGGGGCCCACAATGAGCAGTTCTTC
TRBV29-1,TRBD1,TRBJ1-4,NA,CSVEDYRGATNEKLFF,TGCAGCGTTGAAGATTACAGGGGAGCAACTAATGAAAAACTGTTTTTT
TRBV18,NA,TRBJ2-3,NA,CASSPYSGRGETDTQYF,TGTGCCAGCTCACCATACTCGGGCAGGGGGGAAACAGATACGCAGTATTTT
TRBV19,NA,TRBJ1-4,NA,CASSKKDDGRRSEKLFF,TGTGCCAGTAGTAAAAAAGATGATGGCCGGAGGAGTGAAAAACTGTTTTTT
TRBV28,TRBD1,TRBJ1-1,once,CASHTGGKVTEAFF,TGTGCCAGCCATACAGGGGGCAAGGTTACTGAAGCTTTCTTT
TRBV15,TRBD2,TRBJ2-1,NA,CATSKGLSGGSYNEQFF,TGTGCCACCAGCAAGGGACTTAGCGGGGGTTCCTACAATGAGCAGTTCTTC
TRBV27,TRBD1,TRBJ1-4,few,CASSPQGRGDEKLFF,TGTGCCAGCAGTCCCCAGGGCAGGGGGGATGAAAAACTGTTTTTT
TRBV27,NA,TRBJ1-6,NA,CASTRYGFSPLHF,TGTGCCAGCACCCGATACGGGTTTTCACCCCTCCACTTT
TRBV14,NA,TRBJ1-6,NA,CASSQSVQWDSPLHF,TGTGCCAGCAGCCAGAGCGTCCAATGGGATTCACCCCTCCACTTT
TRBV6-5,NA,TRBJ1-6,NA,CASSYSSSGISPLHF,TGTGCCAGCAGTTACTCCTCATCAGGGATTTCACCCCTCCACTTT
TRBV6-5,NA,TRBJ2-4,NA,CASSSGVGGIQYF,TGTGCCAGCAGTTCGGGAGTAGGAGGCATTCAGTACTTC
TRBV19,TRBD2,TRBJ2-3,NA,CASSILTSGDTQYF,TGTGCCAGTAGTATTTTGACTAGCGGAGATACGCAGTATTTT
TRBV6-2/TRBV6-3,NA,TRBJ1-3,NA,CASSSSAGRNTIYF,TGTGCCAGCAGTTCTTCCGCAGGGCGAAACACCATATATTTT
TRBV15,TRBD1,TRBJ1-5,NA,CATSSGTGDQPQHF,TGTGCCACCAGCTCCGGGACAGGCGATCAGCCCCAGCATTTT
TRBV5-4,NA,TRBJ2-5,NA,CASSMDSGETQYF,TGTGCCAGCAGCATGGATTCAGGGGAGACCCAGTACTTC
TRBV6-5,NA,TRBJ1-2,NA,CASSYGGTNYGYTF,TGTGCCAGCAGTTATGGAGGAACTAACTATGGCTACACCTTC
TRBV12-3/TRBV12-4,NA,TRBJ2-1,NA,CASSFLRSDEQFF,TGTGCCAGCAGTTTCCTCCGCAGCGATGAGCAGTTCTTC
TRBV4-3,TRBD2,TRBJ2-2,NA,CASSPSGGGTGELFF,TGCGCCAGCAGTCCTAGCGGGGGTGGTACCGGGGAGCTGTTTTTT
TRBV30,NA,TRBJ2-3,NA,CAWGGLSPITDTQYF,TGTGCCTGGGGGGGACTCTCCCCAATCACAGATACGCAGTATTTT
TRBV2,NA,TRBJ2-3,NA,CASSFTAGTDTQYF,TGTGCCAGCAGCTTTACGGCGGGCACAGATACGCAGTATTTT
TRBV6-6,TRBD2,TRBJ2-7,NA,CASSYGGLSHRDEQYF,TGTGCCAGCAGTTACGGGGGACTAAGTCACCGAGACGAGCAGTACTTC
TRBV11-3,TRBD1,TRBJ1-1,NA,CASSRGGTGGNTEAFF,TGTGCCAGCAGCCGAGGCGGGACAGGGGGGAACACTGAAGCTTTCTTT
TRBV11-3,TRBD2,TRBJ2-7,NA,CASSLVSSGSYEQYF,TGTGCCAGCAGCTTAGTGTCTAGCGGGAGCTACGAGCAGTACTTC
TRBV29-1,NA,TRBJ1-5,few,CSVERLEVGQPQHF,TGCAGCGTTGAGAGGTTGGAGGTTGGTCAGCCCCAGCATTTT
TRBV28,TRBD1,TRBJ1-2,NA,CASSLLTGLNYGYTF,TGTGCCAGCAGTTTACTGACAGGGCTTAACTATGGCTACACCTTC
TRBV30,NA,TRBJ1-1,NA,CAWSAHMNTEAFF,TGTGCCTGGAGTGCACACATGAACACTGAAGCTTTCTTT
TRBV5-1,NA,TRBJ1-2,NA,CASSPLWGGANYGYTF,TGCGCCAGCAGCCCCCTATGGGGGGGGGCTAACTATGGCTACACCTTC
TRBV3-1/TRBV3-2,NA,TRBJ1-5,once,CASSQGSRNQPQHF,TGTGCCAGCAGCCAAGGGAGCCGCAATCAGCCCCAGCATTTT
TRBV6-5,TRBD1,TRBJ1-1,NA,CASRRQGAEAFF,TGTGCCAGCAGGCGACAGGGGGCTGAAGCTTTCTTT
TRBV28,NA,TRBJ1-2,NA,CASGANYGYTF,TGTGCCAGCGGGGCGAACTATGGCTACACCTTC
TRBV6-6,TRBD2,TRBJ2-1,NA,CATGGSGNEQFF,TGTGCCACCGGGGGGTCGGGCAATGAGCAGTTCTTC
TRBV7-8,TRBD1,TRBJ2-7,NA,CASSLPGQGTYEQYF,TGTGCCAGCAGCCTACCGGGACAGGGAACCTACGAGCAGTACTTC
TRBV30,NA,TRBJ1-1,NA,CAWRQGFTEAFF,TGTGCCTGGAGGCAGGGTTTCACTGAAGCTTTCTTT
TRBV5-1,TRBD2,TRBJ2-3,NA,CASSFSPSGGTTDTQYF,TGCGCCAGCAGCTTCTCCCCTAGCGGGGGGACCACAGATACGCAGTATTTT
TRBV29-1,TRBD1,TRBJ2-1,NA,CSVEGSRDRAYNEQFF,TGCAGCGTTGAAGGTTCCCGGGACAGGGCCTACAATGAGCAGTTCTTC
TRBV28,TRBD2,TRBJ2-7,NA,CASSFIRAREGSYEQYF,TGTGCCAGCAGTTTTATTCGCGCGCGGGAGGGGTCCTACGAGCAGTACTTC
TRBV18,NA,TRBJ2-7,NA,CASSPPGQAEQYF,TGTGCCAGCTCACCACCGGGGCAGGCCGAGCAGTACTTC
TRBV7-9,TRBD1,TRBJ2-1,NA,CASSSGQIYEQFF,TGTGCCAGCAGCTCGGGACAGATCTATGAGCAGTTCTTC
TRBV7-9,NA,TRBJ1-1,NA,CASSLGFGGNTEAFF,TGTGCCAGCAGCTTAGGGTTCGGCGGGAACACTGAAGCTTTCTTT
TRBV2,NA,TRBJ1-5,few,CASTEETISNQPQHF,TGTGCCAGCACGGAGGAAACGATAAGCAATCAGCCCCAGCATTTT
TRBV6-5,NA,TRBJ1-1,NA,CASSSESKAFF,TGTGCCAGCAGTTCGGAGAGTAAAGCTTTCTTT